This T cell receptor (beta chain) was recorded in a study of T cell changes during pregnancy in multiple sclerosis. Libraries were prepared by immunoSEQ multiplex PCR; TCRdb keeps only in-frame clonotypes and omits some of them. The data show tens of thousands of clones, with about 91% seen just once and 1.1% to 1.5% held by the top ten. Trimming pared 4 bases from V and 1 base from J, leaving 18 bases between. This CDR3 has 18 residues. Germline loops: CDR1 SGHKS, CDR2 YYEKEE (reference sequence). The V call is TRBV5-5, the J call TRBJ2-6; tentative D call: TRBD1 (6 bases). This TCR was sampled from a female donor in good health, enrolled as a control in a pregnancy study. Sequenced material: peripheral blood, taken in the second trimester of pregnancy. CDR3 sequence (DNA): TGTGCCAGCAGCCCACAATCAGGGGTTAGTTCTGGGGCCAACGTCCTGACTTTC. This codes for CASSPQSGVSSGANVLTF.